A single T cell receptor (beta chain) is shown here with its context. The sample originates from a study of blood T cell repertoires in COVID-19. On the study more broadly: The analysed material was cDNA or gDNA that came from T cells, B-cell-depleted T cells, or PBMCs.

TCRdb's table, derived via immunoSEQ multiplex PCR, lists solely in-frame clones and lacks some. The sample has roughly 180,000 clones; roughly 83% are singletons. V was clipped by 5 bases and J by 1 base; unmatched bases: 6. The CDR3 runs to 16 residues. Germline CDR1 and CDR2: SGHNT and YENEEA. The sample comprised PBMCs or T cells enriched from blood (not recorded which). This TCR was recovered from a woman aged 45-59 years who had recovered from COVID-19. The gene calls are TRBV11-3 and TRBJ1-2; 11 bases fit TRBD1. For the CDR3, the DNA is TGTGCCAGCAGCATACTGGGACAGGGGGTTAACTATGGCTACACCTTC. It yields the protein CASSILGQGVNYGYTF.